The T cell receptor beta chain described here comes from a study of CD4+ T cells in melanoma. The germline V gene encodes CDR1 MDHEN and CDR2 SYDVKM. There are 16 residues in the CDR3. With V trimmed by 8 bases and J by 6 bases, 19 bases remained unmatched. As regards this clone: Its antigen is still unknown.

Profiling relied on immunoSEQ multiplex PCR, and the TCRdb table lists in-frame clones only, not all of them. The repertoire holds roughly 110,000 clones, with approximately 92% as singletons. Notes on the study in general: A reported correlation linked neoantigen-specific CD4+ T cells to CD8+, macrophage and B cell function. In melanoma, neoantigen-specific CD4+ T cells reportedly differed in differentiation state.

The TCR was taken from a human donor with melanoma. V gene TRBV28 combines with J gene TRBJ2-7; 7 positions agree with TRBD1. The sample comprised peripheral blood. CDR3 DNA sequence: TGTGCCAGCTCGAGGGGGCAGACAGTATTCTTCTCCGAGCAGTACTTC. This translates into CASSRGQTVFFSEQYF.